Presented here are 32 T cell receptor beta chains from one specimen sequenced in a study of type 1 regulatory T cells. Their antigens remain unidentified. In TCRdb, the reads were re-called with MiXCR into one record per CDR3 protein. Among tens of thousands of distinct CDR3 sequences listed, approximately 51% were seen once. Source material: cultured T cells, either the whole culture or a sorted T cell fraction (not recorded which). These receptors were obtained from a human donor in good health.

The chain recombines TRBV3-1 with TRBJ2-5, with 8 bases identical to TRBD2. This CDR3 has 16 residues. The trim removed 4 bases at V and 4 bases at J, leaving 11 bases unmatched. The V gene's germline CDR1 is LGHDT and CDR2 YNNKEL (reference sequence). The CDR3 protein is CASSPREAGVRETQYF. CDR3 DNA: TGTGCCAGCAGCCCACGGGAAGCGGGGGTCCGAGAGACCCAGTACTTC.

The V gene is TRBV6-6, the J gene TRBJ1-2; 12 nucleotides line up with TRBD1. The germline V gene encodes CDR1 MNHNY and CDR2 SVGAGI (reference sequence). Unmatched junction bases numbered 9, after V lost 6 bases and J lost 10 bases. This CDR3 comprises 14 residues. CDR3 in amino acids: CASSIGGQGADYTF. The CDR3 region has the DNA TGTGCCAGCAGCATAGGGGGACAGGGGGCTGACTACACCTTC.

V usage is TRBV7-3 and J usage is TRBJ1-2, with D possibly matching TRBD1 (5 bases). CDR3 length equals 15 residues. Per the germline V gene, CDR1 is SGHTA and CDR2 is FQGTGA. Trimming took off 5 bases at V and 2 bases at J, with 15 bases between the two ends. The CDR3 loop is CASSHRRGDNYGYTF. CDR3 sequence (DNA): TGTGCCAGCAGCCATCGCCGGGGGGACAACTATGGCTACACCTTC.

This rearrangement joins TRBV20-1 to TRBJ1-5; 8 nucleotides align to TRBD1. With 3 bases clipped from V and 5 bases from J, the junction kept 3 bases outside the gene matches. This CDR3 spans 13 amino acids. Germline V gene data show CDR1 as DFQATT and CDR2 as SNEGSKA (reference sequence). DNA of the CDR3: TGCAGTGCTAGCCAGGGGGCCGATCAGCCCCAGCATTTT. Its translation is CSASQGADQPQHF.

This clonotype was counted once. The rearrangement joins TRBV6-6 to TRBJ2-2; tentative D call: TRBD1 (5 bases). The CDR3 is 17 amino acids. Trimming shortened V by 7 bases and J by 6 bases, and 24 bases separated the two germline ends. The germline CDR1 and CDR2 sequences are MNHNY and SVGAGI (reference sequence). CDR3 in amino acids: CASITRFGARLAGELFF. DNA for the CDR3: TGTGCCAGCATCACCCGATTTGGGGCGCGTTTAGCCGGGGAGCTGTTTTTT.

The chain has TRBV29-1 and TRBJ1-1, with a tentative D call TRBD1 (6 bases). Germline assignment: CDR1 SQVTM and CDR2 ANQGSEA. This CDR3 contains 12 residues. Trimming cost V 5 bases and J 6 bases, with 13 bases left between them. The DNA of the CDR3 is TGCAGCGTTCGCGGGGGGCTCGCTGAAGCTTTCTTT. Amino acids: CSVRGGLAEAFF.

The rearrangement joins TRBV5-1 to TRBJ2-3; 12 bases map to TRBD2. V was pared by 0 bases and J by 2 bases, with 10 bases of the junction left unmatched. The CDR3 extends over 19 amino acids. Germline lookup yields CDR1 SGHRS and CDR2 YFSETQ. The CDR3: CASSLALTSGGWVTDTQYF. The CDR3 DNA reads TGCGCCAGCAGCTTGGCCCTCACTAGCGGGGGGTGGGTCACAGATACGCAGTATTTT.

CDR3 protein: CASRSEVNTEAFF. DNA of the CDR3: TGTGCCAGCAGGTCGGAGGTAAACACTGAAGCTTTCTTT. The chain couples TRBV2 to TRBJ1-1; D unresolved. The CDR3 length is 13 residues. V dropped 6 bases and J dropped 2 bases, with 10 bases sitting between them. CDR1 and CDR2 from the germline V gene are SNHLY and FYNNEI. The full variable domain, completed using reference TRBV2 and TRBJ1-1, is EPEVTQTPSHQVTQMGQEVILRCVPISNHLYFYWYRQILGQKVEFLVSFYNNEISEKSEIFDDQFSVERPDGSNFTLKIRSTKLEDSAMYFCASRSEVNTEAFFGQGTRLTVV.

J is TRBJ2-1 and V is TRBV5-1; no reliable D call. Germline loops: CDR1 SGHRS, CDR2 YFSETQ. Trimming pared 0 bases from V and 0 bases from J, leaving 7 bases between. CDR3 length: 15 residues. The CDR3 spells CASSLVGDSYNEQFF. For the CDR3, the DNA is TGCGCCAGCAGCTTGGTTGGGGACTCCTACAATGAGCAGTTCTTC. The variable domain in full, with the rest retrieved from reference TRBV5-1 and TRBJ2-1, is KAGVTQTPRYLIKTRGQQVTLSCSPISGHRSVSWYQQTPGQGLQFLFEYFSETQRNKGNFPGRFSGRQFSNSRSEMNVSTLELGDSALYLCASSLVGDSYNEQFFGPGTRLTVL.

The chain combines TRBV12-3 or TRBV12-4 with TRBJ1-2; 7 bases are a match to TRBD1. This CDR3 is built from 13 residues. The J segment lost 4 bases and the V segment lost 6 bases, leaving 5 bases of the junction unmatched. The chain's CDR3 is CASRPTGTYGYTF. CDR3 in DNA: TGTGCCAGCAGACCGACAGGGACCTATGGCTACACCTTC.

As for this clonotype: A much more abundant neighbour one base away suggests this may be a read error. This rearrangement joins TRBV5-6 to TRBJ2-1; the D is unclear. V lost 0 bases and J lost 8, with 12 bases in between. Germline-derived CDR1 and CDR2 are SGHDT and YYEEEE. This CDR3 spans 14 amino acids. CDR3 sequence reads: CASSLEGFAYEQFF. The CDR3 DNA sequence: TGTGCCAGCAGCTTGGAGGGTTTTGCCTATGAGCAGTTCTTC.

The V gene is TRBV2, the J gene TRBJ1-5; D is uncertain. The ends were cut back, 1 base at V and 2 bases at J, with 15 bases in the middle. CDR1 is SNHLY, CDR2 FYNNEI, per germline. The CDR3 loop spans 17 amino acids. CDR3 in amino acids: CASSEDQRGRGNQPQHF. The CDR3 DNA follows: TGTGCCAGCAGTGAAGACCAAAGAGGGCGCGGCAATCAGCCCCAGCATTTT.

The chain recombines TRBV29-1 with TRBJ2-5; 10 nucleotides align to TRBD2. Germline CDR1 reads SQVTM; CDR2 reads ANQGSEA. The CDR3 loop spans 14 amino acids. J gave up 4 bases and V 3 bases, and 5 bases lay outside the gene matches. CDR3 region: CSVDAAGGPETQYF. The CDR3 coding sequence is TGCAGCGTTGATGCAGCGGGGGGGCCAGAGACCCAGTACTTC.

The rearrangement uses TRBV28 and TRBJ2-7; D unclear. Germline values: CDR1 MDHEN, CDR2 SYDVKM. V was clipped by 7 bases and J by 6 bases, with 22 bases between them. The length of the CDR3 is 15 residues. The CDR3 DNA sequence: TGTGCCAGCACCCCCCCGGGCAGCCGAACATTCGAGCAGTACTTC. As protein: CASTPPGSRTFEQYF.

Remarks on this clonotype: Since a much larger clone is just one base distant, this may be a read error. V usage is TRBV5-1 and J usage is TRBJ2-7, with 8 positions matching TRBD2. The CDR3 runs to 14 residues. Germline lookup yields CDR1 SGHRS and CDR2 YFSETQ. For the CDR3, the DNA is TGCGCCAGCAGCATCGGGGGGGAAACCTACGTGCAGTACTTC. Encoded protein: CASSIGGETYVQYF.

CDR3 sequence reads: CASSLAGTETQYF. The CDR3 bases are TGTGCCAGCAGCTTAGCGGGGACCGAGACCCAGTACTTC. This rearrangement joins TRBV7-9 to TRBJ2-5; D is perhaps TRBD1 or TRBD2 (5 bases each). The CDR3 extends over 13 amino acids. Germline-derived CDR1 and CDR2 are SEHNR and FQNEAQ (reference sequence). With 0 bases removed from V and 5 bases from J, the gap between germline ends came to 7 bases.

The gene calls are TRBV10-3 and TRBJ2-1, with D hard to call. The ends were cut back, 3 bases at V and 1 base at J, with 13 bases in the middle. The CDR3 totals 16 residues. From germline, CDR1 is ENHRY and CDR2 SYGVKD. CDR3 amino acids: CAISELVSRSYNEQFF. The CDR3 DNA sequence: TGTGCCATCAGTGAATTGGTCAGTAGGTCCTACAATGAGCAGTTCTTC.

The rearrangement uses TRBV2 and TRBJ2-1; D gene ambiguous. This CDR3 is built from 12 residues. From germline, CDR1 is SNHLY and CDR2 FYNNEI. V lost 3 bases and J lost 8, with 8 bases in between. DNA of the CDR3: TGTGCCAGCAGTGAGCTGGGTTATGAGCAGTTCTTC. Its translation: CASSELGYEQFF.

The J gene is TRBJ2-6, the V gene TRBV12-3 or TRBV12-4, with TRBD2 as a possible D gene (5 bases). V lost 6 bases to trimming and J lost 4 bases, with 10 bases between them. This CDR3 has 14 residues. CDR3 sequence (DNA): TGTGCCAGCAGAACCGGGGAGGGGGCCAACGTCCTGACTTTC. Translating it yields CASRTGEGANVLTF.

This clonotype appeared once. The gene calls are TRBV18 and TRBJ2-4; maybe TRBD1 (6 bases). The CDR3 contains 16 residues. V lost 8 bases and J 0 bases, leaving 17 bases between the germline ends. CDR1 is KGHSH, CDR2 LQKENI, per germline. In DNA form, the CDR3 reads TGTGCCAGCGCCCCGGTGGGGGCTGGAGCCAAAAACATTCAGTACTTC. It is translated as CASAPVGAGAKNIQYF.

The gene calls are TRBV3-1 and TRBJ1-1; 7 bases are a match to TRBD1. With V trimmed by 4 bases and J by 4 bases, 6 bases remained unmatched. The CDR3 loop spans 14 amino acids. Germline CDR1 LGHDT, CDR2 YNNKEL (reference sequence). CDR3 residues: CASSPSPGGTEAFF. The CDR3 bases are TGTGCCAGCAGCCCTTCCCCAGGGGGCACTGAAGCTTTCTTT.

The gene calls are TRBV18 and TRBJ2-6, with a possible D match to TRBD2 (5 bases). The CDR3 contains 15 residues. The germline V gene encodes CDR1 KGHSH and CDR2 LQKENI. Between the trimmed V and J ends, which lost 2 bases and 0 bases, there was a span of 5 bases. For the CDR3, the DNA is TGTGCCAGCTCACCAGGGAGCTCTGGGGCCAACGTCCTGACTTTC. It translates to CASSPGSSGANVLTF.

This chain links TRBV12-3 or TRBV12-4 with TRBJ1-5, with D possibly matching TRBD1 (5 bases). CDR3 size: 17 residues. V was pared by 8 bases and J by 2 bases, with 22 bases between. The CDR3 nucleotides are TGTGCCAGCGGTTGGGGCCTGGGGAGGGTGGGCAATCAGCCCCAGCATTTT. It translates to CASGWGLGRVGNQPQHF.

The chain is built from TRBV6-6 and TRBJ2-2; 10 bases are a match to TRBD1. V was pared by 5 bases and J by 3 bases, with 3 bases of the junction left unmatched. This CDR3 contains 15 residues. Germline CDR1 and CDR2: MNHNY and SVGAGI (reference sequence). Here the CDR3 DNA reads TGTGCCAGCAGTAGACAGGGGGCTGACACCGGGGAGCTGTTTTTT. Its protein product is CASSRQGADTGELFF.

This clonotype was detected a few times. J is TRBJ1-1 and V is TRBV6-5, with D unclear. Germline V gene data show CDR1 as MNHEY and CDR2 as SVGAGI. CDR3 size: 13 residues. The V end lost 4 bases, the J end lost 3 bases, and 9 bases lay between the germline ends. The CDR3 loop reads CASSSRDDTEAFF. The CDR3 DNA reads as TGTGCCAGCAGTTCCCGGGATGACACTGAAGCTTTCTTT.

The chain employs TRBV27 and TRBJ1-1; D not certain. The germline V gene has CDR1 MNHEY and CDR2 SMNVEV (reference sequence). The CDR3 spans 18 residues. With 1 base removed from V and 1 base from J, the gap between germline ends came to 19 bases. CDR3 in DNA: TGTGCCAGCAGTTTATTATACAGCTTTGGCTGGGCGAACACTGAAGCTTTCTTT. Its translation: CASSLLYSFGWANTEAFF.

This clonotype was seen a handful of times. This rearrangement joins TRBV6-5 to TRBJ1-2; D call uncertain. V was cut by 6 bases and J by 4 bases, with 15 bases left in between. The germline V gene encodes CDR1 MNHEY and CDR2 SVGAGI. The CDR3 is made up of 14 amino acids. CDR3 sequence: CASRDRYPIYGYTF. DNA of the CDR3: TGTGCCAGCAGGGACCGATACCCCATCTATGGCTACACCTTC.

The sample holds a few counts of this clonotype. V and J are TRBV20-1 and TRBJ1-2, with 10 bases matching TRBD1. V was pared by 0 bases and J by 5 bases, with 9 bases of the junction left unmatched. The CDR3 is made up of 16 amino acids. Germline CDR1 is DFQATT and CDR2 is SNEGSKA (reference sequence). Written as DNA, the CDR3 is TGCAGTGCTAGAGAGGGCCTAGACAGGGGGCAATATGGCTACACCTTC. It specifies CSAREGLDRGQYGYTF.

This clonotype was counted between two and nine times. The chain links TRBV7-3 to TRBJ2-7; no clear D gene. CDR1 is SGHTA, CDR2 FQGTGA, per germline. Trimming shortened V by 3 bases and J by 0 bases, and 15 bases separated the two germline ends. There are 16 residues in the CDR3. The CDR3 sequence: CASSFGSGKSSYEQYF. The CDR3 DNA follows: TGTGCCAGCAGCTTTGGTTCGGGTAAAAGCTCCTACGAGCAGTACTTC.

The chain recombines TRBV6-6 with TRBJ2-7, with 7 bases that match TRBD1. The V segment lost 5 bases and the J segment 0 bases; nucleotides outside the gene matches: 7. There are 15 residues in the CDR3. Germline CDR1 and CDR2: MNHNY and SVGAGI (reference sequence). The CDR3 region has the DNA TGTGCCAGCAGTCGGGACAGCGCCGGCTCCTACGAGCAGTACTTC. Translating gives CASSRDSAGSYEQYF.

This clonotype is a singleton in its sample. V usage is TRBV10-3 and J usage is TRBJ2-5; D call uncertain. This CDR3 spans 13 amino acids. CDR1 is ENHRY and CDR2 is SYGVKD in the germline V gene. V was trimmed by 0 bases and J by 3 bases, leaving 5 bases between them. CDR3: CAISESREETQYF. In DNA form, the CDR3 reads TGTGCCATCAGTGAGTCACGGGAAGAGACCCAGTACTTC.

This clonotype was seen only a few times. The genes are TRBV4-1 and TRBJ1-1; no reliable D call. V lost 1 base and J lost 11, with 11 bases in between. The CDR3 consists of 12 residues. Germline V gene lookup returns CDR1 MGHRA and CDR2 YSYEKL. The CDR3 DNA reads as TGCGCCAGCAGCCAAGGCGGGATATGGGCTTTCTTT. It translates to CASSQGGIWAFF.